This T cell receptor beta chain appears in the sequencing data of a study of human T cells and chemical hapten exposure (dated by TCRdb to the early 2020s). Context from the whole study: For sensitization, 2% DPC in acetone was applied to a 2 cm by 2 cm area of upper inner arm skin. Throughout the study period of 20 to 25 weeks, patients also received therapeutic DPC doses to the scalp every week. Patch testing was done on the upper back using Finn chambers containing 0.01% DPC, and results were scored after 6 days according to International Contact Dermatitis Research Group standards. The mostly female patient cohort included alopecia areata with under or over 50% scalp involvement, alopecia totalis and alopecia universalis. The libraries were sequenced as a pool, and the TCR yield per sample differed mostly because of small variations in library volumes within the pool. In alopecia patients, the study followed how the peripheral blood TCR repertoire changed in vivo over primary and secondary sensitization to diphenylcyclopropenone (DPC), a hapten. Blood was sampled from patients pre-sensitization (week 0) and at 2, 6 and about 24 weeks after DPC sensitization. Blood for TCR sequencing was provided by twenty-nine alopecia patients at one to four time points (pre-sensitization, 2, 6 and 24 weeks).

This clonotype was counted ten times or more. Its antigen has not been determined. No much larger clone is present one base from it, and per-base qualities are unavailable. As encoded in the germline V gene (reference sequence), CDR1 is LGHDT while CDR2 is YNNKEL. Ends trimmed: V by 0 bases, J by 10 bases; bases unmatched to a gene: 10. The CDR3, from cysteine to phenylalanine, totals 15 residues. The only DNA kept is the CDR3, 45 bases in frame from the first base. Reading the label with the study, this specimen's time point is: pre-sensitization, week 0. The sample's treatment or condition label is to be understood as: therapeutic diphenylcyclopropenone sensitization with weekly scalp DPC. Blood at each patch-test visit was drawn before the patch test was applied. Patients were considered eligible if aged 18 to 70, diagnosed with alopecia and deemed suitable for DPC therapy, and patients were excluded if pregnant. Total RNA was extracted from unfractionated whole blood collected in Tempus Blood RNA tubes.

To prepare the library, RACE was applied. TCRdb lists the instrument as NextSeq 500. Library preparation attached unique molecular identifiers to individual cDNA molecules for quantitative, reproducible TCR counting. From each blood RNA sample, both TCR alpha and TCR beta chains were sequenced. As for the original processing: Samples had a median of approximately 96,000 TCRs, with a range from roughly 23,224 to 750,000. The Decombinator software suite was used to annotate the V, J and CDR3 of the TCR reads. For PS versus PT1 abundance plots, all samples were subsampled to the same number of TCRs (28,000). TCRs were defined as expanded if absent before sensitization and observed at least eight times at the 2-week time point. In-frame beta chains were kept once TCRdb had trimmed the public reads at Q25 with fastp and called clones with MiXCR. For every CDR3 protein sequence, its rows merge into one entry that carries the most common genes and DNA. TCRdb's processing, not the study's, gives the V and J calls here. The sample table lists around 120,000 distinct CDR3 sequences, approximately 12% of them with a count of one. Together, the top ten hold around 2.8% of the sample.

What the work shows at the level of the full study, not this receptor alone: After repeated subsampling, the strength of the expansion versus patch-test correlation and the threshold at which it became significant changed. No change with DPC sensitization was found in the number of TCRs above 1 in 1000 frequency, and no evidence of global repertoire structure alterations was found. Because all patients had alopecia, a presumed autoimmune disease, the immune response of the patients might differ from that of healthy individuals. Patch test score correlated positively with the number of PT1 expanded TCRs, reaching significance at thresholds 8, 16 and 32 but not at 4. Compared with pre-sensitization or healthy control sets, expanded TCRs formed significantly more large CDR3 similarity clusters, which is consistent with antigen-driven responses.

This specimen was whole blood, taken in connection with sensitization to the hapten diphenylcyclopropenone (DPC). The V gene is TRBV3-1 and the J gene is TRBJ1-1; TRBD1 agrees with 8 junctional bases. The sequence derives from a woman between 18 and 29 years old with alopecia areata. Some clones in this sample may be carry-over from other donors' samples. The bases are TGTGCCAGCAGCCAAGAACCGGGACAGGCGGGCGGAGCTTTCTTT. The translation is CASSQEPGQAGGAFF.